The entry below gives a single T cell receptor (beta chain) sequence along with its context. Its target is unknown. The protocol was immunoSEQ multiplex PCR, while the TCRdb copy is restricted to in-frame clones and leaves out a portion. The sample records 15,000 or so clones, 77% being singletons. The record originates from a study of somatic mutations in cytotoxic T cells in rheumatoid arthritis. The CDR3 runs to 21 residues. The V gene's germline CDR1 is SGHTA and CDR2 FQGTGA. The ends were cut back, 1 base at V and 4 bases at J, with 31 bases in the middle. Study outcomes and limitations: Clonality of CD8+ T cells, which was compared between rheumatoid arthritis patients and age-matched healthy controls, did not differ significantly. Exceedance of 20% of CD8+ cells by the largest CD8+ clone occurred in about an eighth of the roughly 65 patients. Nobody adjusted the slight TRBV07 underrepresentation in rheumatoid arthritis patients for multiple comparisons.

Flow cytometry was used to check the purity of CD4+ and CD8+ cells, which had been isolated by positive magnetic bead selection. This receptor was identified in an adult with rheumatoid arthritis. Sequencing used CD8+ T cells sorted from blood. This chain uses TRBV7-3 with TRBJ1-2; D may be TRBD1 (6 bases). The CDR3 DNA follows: TGTGCCAGCAGCTTAAAATCCCCCGACAATAATAAAACAGGGCCTCTCTATGGCTACACCTTC. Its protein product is CASSLKSPDNNKTGPLYGYTF. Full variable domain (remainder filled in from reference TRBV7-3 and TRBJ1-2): GAGVSQTPSNKVTEKGKYVELRCDPISGHTALYWYRQSLGQGPEFLIYFQGTGAADDSGLPNDRFFAVRPEGSVSTLKIQRTERGDSAVYLCASSLKSPDNNKTGPLYGYTFGSGTRLTVV.